This record looks at one T cell receptor beta chain sequence and its context. What it recognizes is unknown. Autoimmune disease history or systemic immunosuppression led to patient exclusion. Data came from immunoSEQ multiplex PCR; TCRdb stores just in-frame clones and leaves some out. The sample has 80,000 or so clones, more than 70% seen once; the top ten hold under 2.5%. This sample is part of a study of OX40 agonist ivuxolimab in advanced cancers. Overall study findings and caveats: In CD8+ T cells, expanded clones were on average more numerous than in CD4+. By week 6 at 0.1 to 3.0 mg/kg, blood CD4+ and CD8+ T cells had expanded clonally.

The starting material was CD4+ or CD8+ T cells sorted from blood, obtained in a trial of the OX40 agonist ivuxolimab. This sequence originates from an adult with an advanced solid tumor such as melanoma, head and neck, liver or kidney cancer.

CDR3 in amino acids: CASTLSGTGNTIYF. The CDR3, as DNA: TGTGCCAGCACCCTCTCAGGCACTGGAAACACCATATATTTT. The rearrangement joins TRBV28 to TRBJ1-3; no clear D. CDR1 is MDHEN and CDR2 is SYDVKM in the germline V gene. There are 14 residues in the CDR3. Trimming took 7 bases from V and 2 from J, leaving 12 bases between them.